This T cell receptor (beta chain) was recorded in a study of T cells in localized non-small cell lung cancer. Whole-study results and caveats: Longer overall survival associated with higher blood T cell density; shorter survival with higher adjacent-lung clonality.

Here immunoSEQ multiplex PCR was the method, and the copy in TCRdb shows in-frame clones only, minus some. The sample has 2,600 or so clones, 38% seen once. Points on this clone: Its antigen remains unknown.

Germline V gene data show CDR1 as MNHEY and CDR2 as SMNVEV (reference sequence). The CDR3 runs 14 residues. Trimming took 5 bases from V and 5 from J, leaving 16 bases between them. Free of atypia, the adjacent lung was collected at least 2 cm away from the tumor margin. V gene TRBV27 combines with J gene TRBJ2-7; D perhaps matches TRBD2 (6 bases). This specimen was normal lung tissue next to the tumor, taken before any cancer treatment. The clonotype was recovered from a man between 35 and 75 years old with stage II lung adenocarcinoma. The CDR3 here is CASSASPWGDEQYF. The DNA of the CDR3 is TGTGCCAGCAGTGCCTCACCATGGGGGGACGAGCAGTACTTC.